Below are 11 T cell receptor beta chains sequenced from a single sample in a study of cytomegalovirus exposure and HLA in healthy donors. Here immunoSEQ multiplex PCR was the method, and the copy in TCRdb shows in-frame clones only, minus some. The sample contains about 110,000 clones, about 92% of which appear only once. Input material: PBMCs. The receptors here all came from a woman between 18 and 29 years old in good health and CMV-seronegative.

The chain links TRBV11-3 to TRBJ2-7; the D gene is possibly TRBD2 (7 bases). The CDR3 contains 14 residues. Trimming took 1 base from V and 2 from J, leaving 9 bases between them. Germline values: CDR1 SGHNT, CDR2 YENEEA. DNA for the CDR3: TGTGCCAGCAGCTTAGCGGGGGGCGCCTACGAGCAGTACTTC. This encodes CASSLAGGAYEQYF.

V usage is TRBV5-1 and J usage is TRBJ1-2, with 9 bases identical to TRBD1. With 4 bases clipped from V and 2 bases from J, the junction kept 3 bases outside the gene matches. CDR1 SGHRS and CDR2 YFSETQ come from the germline V gene. The CDR3 is 14 residues long. The CDR3: CASSSGQGNYGYTF. In nucleotides, the CDR3 is TGCGCCAGCAGCAGCGGACAGGGGAACTATGGCTACACCTTC.

This chain connects TRBV28 to TRBJ2-1; the D is unclear. Trimming cost V 7 bases and J 4 bases, with 8 bases left between them. CDR1 and CDR2 from the germline V gene are MDHEN and SYDVKM. This CDR3 has 12 amino acids. CDR3 nucleotides: TGTGCCAGCACTACGTTATACAATGAGCAGTTCTTC. Protein: CASTTLYNEQFF.

This clone occurred a few times. The J gene is TRBJ1-6, the V gene TRBV6-1; possible D gene TRBD1, 5 bases. V lost 1 base and J 3 bases, leaving 10 bases between the germline ends. Germline-derived CDR1 and CDR2 are MNHNS and SASEGT. The CDR3 sequence is 16 residues long. In DNA form, the CDR3 reads TGTGCCAGCAGTGAAGACGGGGGACGCTATAATTCACCCCTCCACTTT. Translation gives CASSEDGGRYNSPLHF.

The rearrangement joins TRBV27 to TRBJ2-1, with 8 bases that match TRBD2. Germline V gives CDR1 MNHEY, CDR2 SMNVEV (reference sequence). This CDR3 region has 16 residues. V lost 6 bases to trimming and J lost 0 bases; unmatched junction nucleotides: 7. This CDR3 is CASRLIAGPSYNEQFF. The CDR3 bases are TGTGCCAGCAGGCTAATAGCGGGGCCCTCCTACAATGAGCAGTTCTTC.

V usage is TRBV4-2 and J usage is TRBJ2-7, with 7 bases aligning to TRBD2. Germline assignment: CDR1 LGHNA and CDR2 YNFKEQ. The CDR3 is 19 residues long. V lost 1 base and J lost 3; bases outside the gene matches: 18. This CDR3 is CASSQAASGVSFSVYEQYF. The CDR3 DNA reads as TGTGCCAGCAGCCAAGCGGCCAGCGGGGTGAGTTTTTCAGTCTACGAGCAGTACTTC.

This clone has just a few counts. J is TRBJ2-7 and V is TRBV7-2; D remains unclear. There are 13 residues in the CDR3. Germline CDR1 and CDR2: SGHTA and FQGNSA. Trimming left V 3 bases short and J 4 bases short, with 10 bases between. This CDR3 is CASSFLTSYEQYF. Here the CDR3 DNA reads TGTGCCAGCAGCTTTTTGACATCTTACGAGCAGTACTTC.

The chain uses TRBV4-1 and TRBJ2-1; tentatively, D is TRBD1 (5 bases). Trimming removed 1 base from V and 4 bases from J, with 11 bases in between. Germline V gene data show CDR1 as MGHRA and CDR2 as YSYEKL. The CDR3 spans 15 residues. The CDR3 loop reads CASSQGVDSYNEQFF. The CDR3 nucleotides are TGCGCCAGCAGCCAAGGAGTAGACAGTTACAATGAGCAGTTCTTC.

CDR3 loop: CASSGQGAAGELFF. The CDR3 bases are TGTGCCAGCAGCGGACAGGGGGCGGCCGGGGAGCTGTTTTTT. The chain uses TRBV7-2 and TRBJ2-2; 11 bases are shared with TRBD1. Trimming at V came to 5 bases and at J to 6 bases, leaving 2 bases not matched to a gene. The V gene's germline CDR1 is SGHTA and CDR2 FQGNSA. The CDR3 consists of 14 residues.

This chain links TRBV2 with TRBJ2-7; D unresolved. The CDR3 consists of 14 residues. From germline, CDR1 is SNHLY and CDR2 FYNNEI. Trimming left V 1 base short and J 6 bases short, with 13 bases between. In nucleotides, the CDR3 is TGTGCCAGCAGTGAAGACAGTTCTATCATCGAGCAGTACTTC. Translated, it gives CASSEDSSIIEQYF. The variable domain in full, with the rest retrieved from reference TRBV2 and TRBJ2-7, is EPEVTQTPSHQVTQMGQEVILRCVPISNHLYFYWYRQILGQKVEFLVSFYNNEISEKSEIFDDQFSVERPDGSNFTLKIRSTKLEDSAMYFCASSEDSSIIEQYFGPGTRLTVT.

This clone was seen a few times. The chain employs TRBV30 and TRBJ2-2, with 9 bases lining up with TRBD1. This CDR3 contains 14 residues. With V trimmed by 4 bases and J by 1 base, 1 base remained unmatched. From germline, CDR1 is GTSNPN and CDR2 SVGIG (reference sequence). CDR3 sequence (DNA): TGTGCCTGGAACAGGGGGCGGAACACCGGGGAGCTGTTTTTT. It codes for CAWNRGRNTGELFF. Supplemented by reference TRBV30 and TRBJ2-2, the full variable domain reads SQTIHQWPATLVQPVGSPLSLECTVEGTSNPNLYWYRQAAGRGLQLLFYSVGIGQISSEVPQNLSASRPQDRQFILSSKKLLLSDSGFYLCAWNRGRNTGELFFGEGSRLTVL.